This entry is about one TCR beta chain. What it binds is unknown. The V end was cut by 5 bases, the J end by 4 bases, with 5 bases between. This CDR3 has 11 amino acids. Germline assignment: CDR1 SGHVS and CDR2 FQNEAQ. Following a roughly 9-day culture, CD4+ T cells were purified. Subjects were given two BNT162b2 or mRNA-1273 vaccine doses. These data belong to a study of vaccination effects on CD4 cells after COVID-19. Generated by immunoSEQ multiplex PCR, the TCRdb table keeps only in-frame clones and is missing some. The table has some 60,000 clones, 78% seen once; the top ten hold 4.3%. J is TRBJ1-1 and V is TRBV7-8; no clear D. Sequences were derived from CD4+ T cells from PBMCs cultured without peptide, sampled after COVID-19 vaccination. The receptor was derived from a human donor who received a COVID-19 vaccine. In DNA, the CDR3 is TGTGCCAGCAGCCCTATCACTGAAGCTTTCTTT. Translation gives CASSPITEAFF.